The 27 T cell receptor beta chains below were found in one sample sequenced in a study of Graves' ophthalmopathy and Graves' hyperthyroidism (dated by TCRdb to 2017 to 2018). The sequencer listed for this sample is Illumina HiSeq 2000. For repertoire sequencing, the TCR beta CDR3 regions were amplified from RNA transcripts. A first-round RT-PCR used HTBI primers with the Qiagen OneStep RT-PCR kit, followed by a second-round multiplex PCR, size selection and purification. TCRdb itself trimmed the public reads at Q25 with fastp, ran MiXCR and retained productive beta chains. Identical CDR3 protein sequences are pooled into one entry, listed with their most common genes and DNA. Within this sample are about 1.1 million distinct CDR3 sequences, with about two fifths of them counted one time only. More than 9.5% of the sample belongs to the ten largest clones. The material sequenced was peripheral blood or thyroid tissue (not recorded which). The receptors were gathered from an adult man with Graves' hyperthyroidism.

This clonotype was picked up many times. The chain links TRBV10-3 to TRBJ2-5; tentative D call: TRBD1 (5 bases). Looked up from germline, CDR1 is ENHRY and CDR2 is SYGVKD. The CDR3 consists of 15 residues. V dropped 7 bases and J dropped 0 bases, with 15 bases sitting between them. The CDR3 DNA follows: TGTGCCATCAAGAAGGACAACCAGTACCAAGAGACCCAGTACTTC. It yields the protein CAIKKDNQYQETQYF.

To note about this clonotype: At one end the junction does not follow the germline gene, possibly because of a read error. This chain uses TRBV5-1 with TRBJ2-7; D might be TRBD2 (5 bases). The CDR3 is 16 residues long. Looked up from germline, CDR1 is SGHRS and CDR2 is YFSETQ. This CDR3 reads CASSPHHSGPVIEHYF. In nucleotides, the CDR3 is TGCGCCAGCAGCCCTCACCACAGCGGTCCGGTAATCGAGCACTACTTC.

At least ten counts were recorded for this clonotype. The chain couples TRBV5-1 to TRBJ2-5; D gene ambiguous. Trimming pared 3 bases from V and 5 bases from J, leaving 20 bases between. CDR1 SGHRS and CDR2 YFSETQ come from the germline V gene. The CDR3 runs to 16 residues. The CDR3 DNA reads TGCGCCAGCAGCTACGGTACGGCGCTACACAAGGAGACCCAGTACTTC. Its translation: CASSYGTALHKETQYF.

The table lists this clonotype with many counts. The rearrangement uses TRBV20-1 and TRBJ1-2; D is possibly TRBD1 (5 bases). This CDR3 region has 14 residues. The germline V gene has CDR1 DFQATT and CDR2 SNEGSKA (reference sequence). The V and J ends lost 4 bases and 3 bases respectively, with 15 bases between them. CDR3 protein: CSATRDRTYYGYTF. For the CDR3, the DNA is TGCAGTGCTACCCGGGACCGAACATACTATGGCTACACCTTC.

This clonotype was counted once. The gene calls are TRBV6-5 and TRBJ1-4; D is unclear. The germline V gene encodes CDR1 MNHEY and CDR2 SVGAGI. V lost 6 bases and J lost 13, with 15 bases in between. This CDR3 region has 12 residues. The CDR3 sequence: CASRYDLGGLFF. The CDR3 DNA follows: TGTGCCAGCAGGTACGACCTGGGTGGACTGTTTTTT.

The count of this clonotype is one. Because it lacks the conserved phenylalanine or tryptophan at the end, this CDR3 is likely a read error. The DNA is left out, because the CDR3 cannot be placed on it with certainty; the CDR3 is given as TCRdb lists it. The chain recombines TRBV29-1 with TRBJ2-6; TRBD1 is taken as the D call from the table, unchecked against the DNA. The CDR3 contains 11 residues when both ends are counted. CDR1 is SQVTM, CDR2 ANQGSEA, per germline. The CDR3 loop is CSAENGTGLGT.

The V call is TRBV7-2, the J call TRBJ1-5; 12 bases fit TRBD1. After removal of 8 bases from V and 11 bases from J, the junction contained 10 bases not matched to a gene. The CDR3 has 14 amino acids. In germline, CDR1 is SGHTA, CDR2 FQGNSA. The CDR3 loop is CASGGTGGQETQHF. Here the CDR3 DNA reads TGTGCCAGCGGCGGGACAGGGGGCCAAGAGACCCAGCATTTT.

This clonotype showed up many times. The rearrangement links TRBV11-2 to TRBJ2-7; the D gene could be TRBD1 or TRBD2 (6 bases each). CDR1 SGHAT and CDR2 FQNNGV come from the germline V gene. Between the trimmed V and J ends, which lost 5 bases and 11 bases, there was a span of 13 bases. This CDR3 is 11 amino acids long. The CDR3: CASSQGGQKYF. CDR3 DNA sequence: TGTGCCAGCAGCCAAGGGGGGCAGAAGTACTTC.

Remarks on this clonotype: Because the CDR3 is missing its conserved closing phenylalanine or tryptophan, this is likely a read error. The rearrangement uses TRBV7-2 and TRBJ2-7; D is unclear. The ends were cut back, 6 bases at V and 1 base at J, with 7 bases in the middle. CDR1 SGHTA and CDR2 FQGNSA come from the germline V gene. This CDR3 comprises 12 residues. This chain's CDR3 is CASSQLSYEQYL. CDR3 nucleotide sequence: TGTGCCAGCAGTCAACTTTCCTACGAGCAGTACCTC.

This clonotype was seen more than once but under ten times. The CDR3 nucleotides are TGCAGTGCTAGAGATCCCATGACAGGAACCAAAGCGTCTGGAAACACCATATATTTT. Encoded protein: CSARDPMTGTKASGNTIYF. The V gene is TRBV20-1, the J gene TRBJ1-3; possibly TRBD1 for D (6 bases). V lost 0 bases and J lost 1, with 22 bases in between. The germline V gene encodes CDR1 DFQATT and CDR2 SNEGSKA (reference sequence). CDR3 size: 19 residues.

The V and J genes are TRBV12-3 or TRBV12-4 and TRBJ1-1; D not certain. Deletions cut 6 bases from V and 8 bases from J, with 13 bases between. This CDR3 region has 12 residues. The CDR3: CASSTTPGEAFF. Written as DNA, the CDR3 is TGTGCCAGCAGCACAACACCGGGAGAAGCTTTCTTT.

The V call is TRBV19, the J call TRBJ2-7; no firm D call. Trimming cost V 1 base and J 0 bases, with 10 bases left between them. Germline CDR1 reads LNHDA; CDR2 reads SQIVND (reference sequence). The CDR3 is made up of 15 amino acids. The CDR3 DNA reads TGTGCCAGTAGTATAGCGGGCCTGAACTCCTACGAGCAGTACTTC. Translated, it gives CASSIAGLNSYEQYF. Using reference TRBV19 and TRBJ2-7 for the parts outside the CDR3, the full variable domain is DGGITQSPKYLFRKEGQNVTLSCEQNLNHDAMYWYRQDPGQGLRLIYYSQIVNDFQKGDIAEGYSVSREKKESFPLTVTSAQKNPTAFYLCASSIAGLNSYEQYFGPGTRLTVT.

In this sample, this clonotype turned up a few times. The rearrangement uses TRBV5-8 and TRBJ1-2; weak D call: TRBD1 (5 bases). Germline V gene sequence: CDR1 SGHTS, CDR2 YDEGEE. V was trimmed by 3 bases and J by 5 bases, leaving 8 bases between them. CDR3 size: 12 residues. The CDR3 coding sequence is TGTGCCAGCAGCTCAGGGATTTATGGCTACACCTTC. Encoded protein: CASSSGIYGYTF.

This clonotype was detected only a few times. This chain joins TRBV30 and TRBJ2-2; D uncertain. V gave up 2 bases and J gave up 6 bases, with 7 bases separating them. Germline V gene lookup returns CDR1 GTSNPN and CDR2 SVGIG (reference sequence). The CDR3 is made up of 12 amino acids. The CDR3 region has the DNA TGTGCCTGGAGTACGGTATCCGGGGAGCTGTTTTTT. It codes for CAWSTVSGELFF.

This clonotype was counted at least ten times. The chain employs TRBV19 and TRBJ1-1; no clear D gene. The V and J ends lost 3 bases and 3 bases respectively, with 5 bases between them. CDR3 length equals 12 residues. Germline CDR1 and CDR2: LNHDA and SQIVND (reference sequence). CDR3 sequence: CASSMRYTEAFF. Here the CDR3 DNA reads TGTGCCAGTAGTATGCGGTACACTGAAGCTTTCTTT.

The chain is built from TRBV7-6 and TRBJ2-5; 12 nucleotides match TRBD1. V lost 1 base, J lost 5 bases, and 5 bases stayed unmatched. There are 16 residues in the CDR3. Germline CDR1 SGHVS, CDR2 FNYEAQ. CDR3 in DNA: TGTGCCAGCAGCTTAGGGGGGACAGGGGGCACCGAGACCCAGTACTTC. Translation gives CASSLGGTGGTETQYF.

This chain joins TRBV10-3 and TRBJ2-7; 9 bases agree with TRBD1. Trimming at V came to 10 bases and at J to 6 bases, leaving 13 bases not matched to a gene. CDR3 length equals 14 residues. The V gene's germline CDR1 is ENHRY and CDR2 SYGVKD. Written as DNA, the CDR3 is TGTGCCAGCGTCATAGGGGGGACAGGGCGCGAGCAGTACTTC. Translating gives CASVIGGTGREQYF.

The chain recombines TRBV6-5 with TRBJ1-1; no clear D. V shed 3 bases and J shed 4 bases, with 15 bases lying between them. The V gene's germline CDR1 is MNHEY and CDR2 SVGAGI. The CDR3 loop spans 15 amino acids. In DNA, the CDR3 is TGTGCCAGCAGTTATGTGGGCGGGTCAGGCACTGAAGCTTTCTTT. Translation: CASSYVGGSGTEAFF.

The rearrangement links TRBV19 to TRBJ1-1, with unresolved D. CDR1 is LNHDA and CDR2 is SQIVND in the germline V gene (reference sequence). The CDR3 has 13 amino acids. The germline V and J ends were trimmed by 3 bases and 6 bases, with 11 bases remaining between them. The DNA for the CDR3 is TGTGCCAGTAGTATCCTCCGGGAACCTGAAGCTTTCTTT. Residues: CASSILREPEAFF.

At least ten counts were recorded for this clonotype. The chain has TRBV7-4 and TRBJ2-7, with TRBD1 matching 8 bases. Unmatched junction bases numbered 12, after V lost 3 bases and J lost 5 bases. This CDR3 is built from 16 residues. Per germline, CDR1 SGHVT and CDR2 SQSDAQ. DNA for the CDR3: TGTGCCAGCAGCTTCGAAAAGAGACAGGGGATCCACGAGCAGTACTTC. Translation: CASSFEKRQGIHEQYF.

Concerning this clonotype itself: This sequence may be a read error, since a much larger clone differs from it by one base. The genes are TRBV29-1 and TRBJ2-5; 8 bases fit TRBD1. J gave up 5 bases and V 6 bases, and 5 bases lay outside the gene matches. The length of the CDR3 is 12 residues. Germline V CDR1 and CDR2: SQVTM, ANQGSEA. CDR3 loop: CSVGQARETQYF. The DNA of the CDR3 is TGCAGCGTGGGACAGGCGAGGGAGACCCAGTACTTC.

The chain carries TRBV6-1 and TRBJ2-2; tentative D call: TRBD1 (5 bases). Germline assignment: CDR1 MNHNS and CDR2 SASEGT. This CDR3 has 15 amino acids. Trimming shortened V by 5 bases and J by 3 bases, and 13 bases separated the two germline ends. The CDR3: CASSPRVGDTGELFF. CDR3 DNA sequence: TGTGCCAGCAGTCCCAGGGTAGGGGACACCGGGGAGCTGTTTTTT.

As for this clonotype: The junction departs from germline at one end; a sequencing error may be responsible. The chain couples TRBV10-3 to TRBJ2-7; 8 nucleotides line up with TRBD1. The CDR3 loop spans 15 amino acids. Germline V gene lookup returns CDR1 ENHRY and CDR2 SYGVKD. CDR3 sequence: CASSSTGGISYGQYF. DNA for the CDR3: TGTGCCAGCAGTTCTACAGGGGGAATCTCCTACGGGCAGTACTTC.

Notes on this clonotype: This may come from a read error, since a much larger clone is one base off. The rearrangement links TRBV29-1 to TRBJ2-7, with TRBD2 matching 8 bases. From germline, CDR1 is SQVTM and CDR2 ANQGSEA. The CDR3 extends over 14 amino acids. The ends lost 4 bases at V and 4 bases at J; junction bases unmatched: 9. CDR3: CSVGLAGNPYEQYF. The CDR3 coding sequence is TGCAGCGTTGGGTTAGCGGGAAACCCGTACGAGCAGTACTTC.

The table lists this clonotype with many counts. The chain uses TRBV29-1 and TRBJ1-4, with 8 bases that match TRBD1. CDR3 length: 12 residues. The V segment lost 5 bases and the J segment 6 bases; nucleotides outside the gene matches: 2. Germline CDR1 SQVTM, CDR2 ANQGSEA. The CDR3 spells CSVTGGDEKLFF. The CDR3 DNA reads TGCAGCGTTACAGGGGGGGATGAAAAACTGTTTTTT.

This clonotype came up many times. The chain couples TRBV10-3 to TRBJ2-7; 8 bases are shared with TRBD2. Per the germline V gene, CDR1 is ENHRY and CDR2 is SYGVKD. The V segment lost 4 bases and the J segment 1 base; nucleotides outside the gene matches: 12. The CDR3 totals 17 residues. The CDR3: CAISVFSPSGRSYEQYF. Written as DNA, the CDR3 is TGTGCCATCAGTGTCTTTTCTCCTAGCGGGCGGTCCTACGAGCAGTACTTC.

Remarks on this clonotype: A much larger clone is a single base away; this may be a read error. CDR3 nucleotide sequence: TGCAGCGTTGAAGTTCGGGGGGGCTACGAGCAGTACTTC. It translates to CSVEVRGGYEQYF. V and J are TRBV29-1 and TRBJ2-7; 8 bases are shared with TRBD2. CDR3 length equals 13 residues. The germline gives CDR1 SQVTM, CDR2 ANQGSEA. V lost 1 base, J lost 3 bases, and 2 bases stayed unmatched.